This TCR beta chain was documented in a study of monozygotic twins with cystic fibrosis (dated by TCRdb to the early 2020s). Background on the whole study: Around 2.8 micrograms of fragmented DNA went through roughly 15 PCR cycles to produce barcoded libraries. To assess genetic influence on V and J gene usage, the study compared TCR beta repertoires within and across 16 monozygotic twin pairs with cystic fibrosis. The cohort comprised ten female and six male twin pairs aged roughly 2.0 to 40 years, median roughly 9 years, mostly children and adolescents. Twins were ranked among 850 to 1,200 cohort participants for weight-for-height and FEVPerc (FEV1 disease centile) at the day of blood sampling. Data for three of the twin pairs had already been reported earlier in a different context.

Summary of the overall study and its limitations: The greatest similarity to the co-twin was observed for V gene usage in 13 of 16 pairs and for J usage in 8 of 16 pairs, which suggested genetic constraints. Sharing of nucleotide-identical clonotypes was significantly greater within monozygotic CF twin pairs than between unrelated CF individuals (P = 0.000026, Mann-Whitney). The cohort was small, and no association was found between shared CDR3 numbers and age, concordance or disease severity. Simpson clonality was generally low (median about 0.009), suggesting a naive-dominated repertoire, with higher clonality in the most severely affected patients.

The twin pairs came from the European Cystic Fibrosis Twin and Sibling Study Cohort, a cohort that recruited patients from 150 to 200 CF clinics across 14 European countries. Zygosity and CFTR genotype were verified in-house, with zygosity tested by multiplex PCR of nine short tandem repeat loci. Each twin gave a peripheral blood sample, and clinical parameters were documented on that same day of blood sampling. Phenol/chloroform extraction was used to isolate genomic DNA from peripheral blood cells, and the DNA was then kept in TE buffer at 4 degrees C. As to this clone: Its antigen remains undetermined. No clone much larger than this one lies a single base away; base qualities are absent.

The germline V gene gives CDR1 as SGHTA and CDR2 as FQGNSA. The CDR3 contains 16 residues, cysteine and phenylalanine counted. The DNA shown is the 48-base CDR3, in frame from base 1. Trimming at the junction amounts to 1 base on V and 4 bases on J, and the germline ends lie 14 bases apart. Following the manufacturer's instructions, the researchers used the immunoSEQ immune profiling system to amplify TCR beta CDR3 regions via multiplex PCR. An Illumina NextSeq system was used for sequencing. In the authors' own workflow: Sequence data were processed on the immunoSEQ Analyzer platform, and clonality was calculated as the square root of Simpson's index of productive rearrangements. Similarity in V and J usage was measured by Jensen-Shannon distance, and OLGA was used to compute CDR3 generation probabilities. Shared CDR3 sequences were searched in the immuneACCESS database (August 2020) and in VDJdb (December 2020). TCRdb holds this immuneACCESS table with in-frame rearrangements only. Some clones are missing; in checked studies, unresolved V genes explain under half, and the rest has no known cause. V and J calls and clone size come straight from that table; D and trimming were deduced from the DNA. Counted in this sample were about 35,000 clones; 66% of them appeared once. Of the sample, approximately 0.81% is held by the ten largest clones.

This clonotype was sampled from a girl under 18 with cystic fibrosis. The sequence links TRBV7-2 to TRBJ2-1; TRBD2 is a possible D gene, resting on 5 matching bases. Material: blood. For the CDR3, the sequence is CASSLEDGIGYNEQFF. The DNA sequence is as follows: TGTGCCAGCAGCTTAGAAGACGGGATTGGGTACAATGAGCAGTTCTTC.